These 11 T cell receptor beta chains originate from one sample sequenced in a study of T-cell memory formation after mild COVID-19. TCRdb re-called the 5' RACE reads with MiXCR, one entry per CDR3 protein. The profile shows 250,000 to 300,000 distinct CDR3 sequences, 15% to 20% of them singletons. Sequences were obtained from PBMCs or a T cell subset sorted from them (not recorded which). These TCRs come from a man in his late teens or twenties who had mild COVID-19 (a few samples of this study predate the infection). Cell type and time point are not known.

This clonotype turned up a few times. The chain couples TRBV24-1 to TRBJ2-2; the D is unclear. This CDR3 comprises 16 residues. In germline, CDR1 is KGHDR, CDR2 SFDVKD. V lost 4 bases and J 6 bases, leaving 17 bases between the germline ends. The CDR3 DNA is TGTGCCACCAGTGACCCAAAGCTGTATGAGGCCGGGGAGCTGTTTTTT. It codes for CATSDPKLYEAGELFF.

J is TRBJ2-5 and V is TRBV20-1, with D possibly TRBD1 on 6 matching bases. The CDR3 is 14 amino acids. Trimming pared 3 bases from V and 5 bases from J, leaving 16 bases between. Germline V gene sequence: CDR1 DFQATT, CDR2 SNEGSKA (reference sequence). The CDR3 sequence is CSARLQGLRETQYF. The CDR3 DNA reads as TGCAGTGCTAGGCTACAGGGCCTGAGGGAGACCCAGTACTTC.

The chain links TRBV12-3 or TRBV12-4 to TRBJ2-5, with 9 nucleotides matching TRBD1. V lost 2 bases to trimming and J lost 7 bases; unmatched junction nucleotides: 5. This CDR3 is built from 14 residues. CDR3 coding DNA: TGTGCCAGCAGTTTACCGGGACAGGGAAGGACCCAGTACTTC. It codes for CASSLPGQGRTQYF.

V is TRBV2 and J is TRBJ1-6; the match to TRBD1 covers 10 bases. Germline CDR1 SNHLY, CDR2 FYNNEI. The CDR3 totals 15 residues. Trimming cost V 8 bases and J 9 bases; bases outside gene matches: 10. The CDR3 region is CASDRTGTGASPLHF. For the CDR3, the DNA is TGTGCCAGCGACCGCACCGGGACAGGGGCTTCACCCCTCCACTTT.

This clonotype was seen a handful of times. In DNA, the CDR3 is TGTGCCAGCAGTTACGCATGGGCCTCTAACTATGGCTACACCTTC. It is translated as CASSYAWASNYGYTF. V is TRBV6-6 and J is TRBJ1-2; D ambiguous. Germline V gene lookup returns CDR1 MNHNY and CDR2 SVGAGI (reference sequence). Trimming pared 2 bases from V and 0 bases from J, leaving 10 bases between. This CDR3 spans 15 amino acids.

The CDR3 sequence is CASRMESLSNQPQHF. As DNA, the CDR3 is TGTGCCAGCAGGATGGAGTCCCTGAGCAATCAGCCCCAGCATTTT. The V and J genes are TRBV12-3 or TRBV12-4 and TRBJ1-5; no reliable D call. This CDR3 region has 15 residues. V lost 6 bases and J 1 base, leaving 13 bases between the germline ends.

This clonotype was seen a handful of times. The chain uses TRBV7-2 and TRBJ2-7; TRBD2 agrees at 14 bases. Germline V gives CDR1 SGHTA, CDR2 FQGNSA. The CDR3 is made up of 19 amino acids. V trimming: 8 bases; J trimming: 2 bases; junction bases outside the gene matches: 17. This CDR3 is CASSIGYRLAGGPPYEQYF. CDR3 in DNA: TGTGCCAGCTCAATTGGATACAGACTAGCGGGGGGGCCCCCCTACGAGCAGTACTTC.

This clonotype was seen many times. The chain carries TRBV27 and TRBJ2-5, with D maybe TRBD1 (6 bases). Trimming pared 5 bases from V and 0 bases from J, leaving 16 bases between. The CDR3 loop spans 16 amino acids. Germline lookup yields CDR1 MNHEY and CDR2 SMNVEV (reference sequence). The CDR3 sequence: CASSPFPGEYQETQYF. CDR3 DNA sequence: TGTGCCAGCAGTCCCTTTCCAGGGGAGTACCAAGAGACCCAGTACTTC.

This clonotype has a handful of counts. The CDR3: CASSLEIGGKNIQYF. In nucleotides, the CDR3 is TGTGCCAGCAGCTTAGAAATAGGGGGCAAAAACATTCAGTACTTC. The gene calls are TRBV7-2 and TRBJ2-4; maybe TRBD1 (6 bases). This CDR3 region has 15 residues. V lost 1 base, J lost 3 bases, and 10 bases lay in between. Germline V CDR1 and CDR2: SGHTA, FQGNSA.

This clonotype was detected only a few times. For the CDR3, the DNA is TGTGCCAGCAGTGAAGCCCCAGGCACTGAAGCTTTCTTT. Its protein is CASSEAPGTEAFF. The V gene is TRBV2, the J gene TRBJ1-1; D is unresolved. This CDR3 region has 13 residues. CDR1 is SNHLY and CDR2 is FYNNEI in the germline V gene. Trimming cost V 0 bases and J 4 bases, with 6 bases left between them.

The table lists this clonotype with a few counts. The rearrangement joins TRBV6-1 to TRBJ2-5; D unclear. The germline V gene encodes CDR1 MNHNS and CDR2 SASEGT. This CDR3 spans 11 amino acids. V was pared by 6 bases and J by 3 bases, with 5 bases between. CDR3 sequence: CASSRKETQYF. The CDR3 nucleotides are TGTGCCAGCAGCCGCAAAGAGACCCAGTACTTC.